Listed below are T cell receptor beta chains from one sample, sequenced in a study of blood T cell repertoires in COVID-19. Clones were sequenced by immunoSEQ multiplex PCR, and TCRdb holds only the in-frame ones, with some missing. The sample shows a few hundred thousand clones, approximately 88% of them seen only once. Material for sequencing was peripheral blood. The receptors were gathered from a woman in her twenties or thirties with COVID-19, enrolled during active disease. CDR3s include the opening cysteine and the closing phenylalanine or tryptophan. A D gene is named only where the DNA matches it firmly. Part of the rows lack a size; the others show once, few, many or a class for expanded clones.

TRBD1 | TRBJ2-6 | NA | TRBV7-2 | 17 | CASSLETGVSGANVLTF | TGTGCCAGCAGCTTAGAGACAGGGGTCTCTGGGGCCAACGTCCTGACTTTC
TRBD1 | TRBJ1-1 | NA | TRBV12-5 | 14 | CASGPDRGGTEAFF | TGTGCTAGTGGCCCAGACAGGGGGGGAACTGAAGCTTTCTTT
NA | TRBJ2-1 | few | TRBV5-1 | 15 | CASSQSGQKLNEQFF | TGCGCCAGCAGCCAGAGCGGGCAGAAGTTGAATGAGCAGTTCTTC
TRBD1 | TRBJ1-4 | NA | TRBV15 | 16 | CATSRGHRGGNEKLFF | TGTGCCACCAGCAGGGGCCACAGGGGGGGAAATGAAAAACTGTTTTTT
NA | TRBJ1-2 | NA | TRBV5-1 | 13 | CASSLADTYGYTF | TGCGCCAGCAGCTTGGCAGACACGTATGGCTACACCTTC
TRBD2 | TRBJ2-1 | NA | TRBV2 | 15 | CASKGTLAGYNEQFF | TGTGCCAGCAAGGGGACCCTAGCGGGATACAATGAGCAGTTCTTC
TRBD1 | TRBJ1-6 | NA | TRBV25-1 | 14 | CASSEGQGKSPLHF | TGTGCCAGCAGTGAGGGACAGGGGAAATCACCCCTCCACTTT
NA | TRBJ2-1 | NA | TRBV7-2 | 15 | CASSTPGGGYNEQFF | TGTGCCAGCAGCACGCCCGGGGGAGGTTACAATGAGCAGTTCTTC
TRBD1 | TRBJ1-2 | NA | TRBV5-6 | 15 | CASSLGPQGRGPHTF | TGTGCCAGCAGCTTGGGGCCACAGGGGCGAGGGCCCCACACCTTC
NA | TRBJ1-1 | NA | TRBV30 | 17 | CAWSVLPFGNGGTEAFF | TGTGCCTGGAGTGTTTTACCGTTCGGTAACGGGGGCACTGAAGCTTTCTTT
TRBD1 | TRBJ1-1 | NA | TRBV19 | 16 | CASRQQGQSGVTEAFF | TGTGCCAGTAGGCAACAGGGGCAAAGCGGTGTTACTGAAGCTTTCTTT
TRBD1 | TRBJ1-2 | once | TRBV12-3/TRBV12-4 | 13 | CASSIQGNYGYTF | TGTGCCAGCAGCATACAGGGGAACTATGGCTACACCTTC
TRBD2 | TRBJ2-1 | NA | TRBV5-6 | 16 | CASSLIASGIRGEQFF | TGTGCCAGCAGCTTGATCGCTAGCGGGATAAGGGGTGAGCAGTTCTTC
NA | TRBJ2-4 | NA | TRBV28 | 14 | CASSLSARTANEYF | TGTGCCAGCAGTTTATCAGCACGGACAGCCAACGAGTACTTC
TRBD2 | TRBJ2-3 | NA | TRBV7-2 | 14 | CASSKRTSEDTQYF | TGTGCCAGCAGCAAACGGACTAGCGAAGATACGCAGTATTTT
NA | TRBJ1-1 | NA | TRBV9 | 14 | CASSVDGGGTEAFF | TGTGCCAGCAGCGTAGATGGGGGAGGCACTGAAGCTTTCTTT
NA | TRBJ2-1 | NA | TRBV7-2 | 16 | CASRFRGSGLYNEQFF | TGTGCCAGCAGATTCCGGGGTAGCGGACTGTACAATGAGCAGTTCTTC
TRBD1 | TRBJ2-3 | once | TRBV4-3 | 15 | CASSQDRGRGDTQYF | TGCGCCAGCAGCCAGGACAGGGGGCGCGGCGATACGCAGTATTTT
NA | TRBJ1-1 | NA | TRBV6-2/TRBV6-3 | 14 | CASSDPGENTEAFF | TGTGCCAGCAGCGACCCGGGGGAGAACACTGAAGCTTTCTTT
NA | TRBJ1-1 | NA | TRBV6-5 | 14 | CASSITQGNTEAFF | TGTGCCAGCAGCATAACACAGGGGAACACTGAAGCTTTCTTT
NA | TRBJ2-7 | NA | TRBV20-1 | 11 | CSARDSYEQYF | TGCAGTGCTAGGGACAGCTACGAGCAGTACTTC
TRBD1 | TRBJ1-2 | NA | TRBV5-1 | 14 | CASSYGQGGYGYTF | TGCGCCAGCAGCTACGGACAGGGAGGGTATGGCTACACCTTC
NA | TRBJ2-1 | NA | TRBV18 | 15 | CASSPPGSSYNEQFF | TGTGCCAGCTCACCACCCGGGAGCTCCTACAATGAGCAGTTCTTC
NA | TRBJ2-6 | NA | TRBV3-1/TRBV3-2 | 17 | CASSPNQGLEGANVLTF | TGTGCCAGCAGCCCTAATCAGGGCTTGGAAGGGGCCAACGTCCTGACTTTC
TRBD1 | TRBJ2-6 | NA | TRBV5-1 | 15 | CASGQANSGANVLTF | TGCGCCAGCGGACAGGCGAACTCTGGGGCCAACGTCCTGACTTTC
NA | TRBJ2-3 | NA | TRBV7-2 | 15 | CASSLVAARTDTQYF | TGTGCCAGCAGCTTAGTAGCGGCTCGCACAGATACGCAGTATTTT
TRBD2 | TRBJ2-1 | NA | TRBV6-4 | 15 | CASSPSGGAQNEQFF | TGTGCCAGCAGCCCTAGCGGGGGGGCTCAAAATGAGCAGTTCTTC
NA | TRBJ1-1 | NA | TRBV7-2 | 12 | CASSLGSVPAFF | TGTGCCAGCAGCTTAGGATCGGTGCCAGCTTTCTTT
NA | TRBJ2-3 | NA | TRBV19 | 15 | CASSNVATITDTQYF | TGTGCCAGTAGTAACGTGGCAACAATCACAGATACGCAGTATTTT
TRBD1 | TRBJ2-6 | NA | TRBV9 | 17 | CASSAGTVVSGANVLTF | TGTGCCAGCAGCGCCGGGACAGTTGTCTCTGGGGCCAACGTCCTGACTTTC
NA | TRBJ2-1 | NA | TRBV7-6 | 12 | CASSFYRNEQFF | TGTGCCAGCAGCTTTTACAGAAATGAGCAGTTCTTC
TRBD1 | TRBJ2-1 | NA | TRBV18 | 14 | CASSLGQGGNEQFF | TGTGCCAGCTCACTCGGACAGGGCGGCAATGAGCAGTTCTTC
TRBD2 | TRBJ2-1 | once | TRBV10-1 | 14 | CASSEGRVDNEQFF | TGCGCCAGCAGTGAGGGGAGGGTGGACAATGAGCAGTTCTTC
TRBD2 | TRBJ2-1 | NA | TRBV5-5 | 15 | CASSQTSGRLNEQFF | TGTGCCAGCAGCCAAACTAGCGGGAGGTTGAATGAGCAGTTCTTC
NA | TRBJ1-1 | few | TRBV7-2 | 15 | CASSFSRGVGTEAFF | TGTGCCAGCAGCTTTTCCAGGGGAGTAGGGACTGAAGCTTTCTTT
NA | TRBJ2-1 | NA | TRBV24-1 | 14 | CATSDLQTGNEQFF | TGTGCCACCAGTGATTTGCAGACAGGTAATGAGCAGTTCTTC
NA | TRBJ2-7 | NA | TRBV19 | 14 | CASSPAEVLYEQYF | TGTGCCAGTAGCCCCGCCGAGGTCCTCTACGAGCAGTACTTC
TRBD1 | TRBJ1-2 | NA | TRBV4-3 | 13 | CASSRNRGDGYTF | TGCGCCAGCAGCCGCAACAGGGGCGATGGCTACACCTTC
NA | TRBJ2-5 | NA | TRBV28 | 12 | CAISRVGETQYF | TGTGCCATCTCCCGGGTTGGGGAGACCCAGTACTTC
NA | TRBJ1-1 | once | TRBV3-1/TRBV3-2 | 15 | CASSQSDYMNTEAFF | TGTGCCAGCAGCCAATCCGACTACATGAACACTGAAGCTTTCTTT
TRBD1 | TRBJ2-6 | NA | TRBV6-4 | 17 | CASGYGQGAQGANVLTF | TGTGCCAGCGGTTATGGACAGGGGGCGCAGGGGGCCAACGTCCTGACTTTC
TRBD1 | TRBJ1-2 | NA | TRBV19 | 14 | CASRRPGTGGGYTF | TGTGCCAGTAGGCGACCTGGGACAGGGGGTGGCTACACCTTC
NA | TRBJ2-2 | NA | TRBV5-4 | 14 | CASSLYVAGRELFF | TGTGCCAGCAGCTTGTACGTTGCGGGGAGGGAGCTGTTTTTT
NA | TRBJ2-3 | NA | TRBV7-9 | 12 | CASSYLTDTQYF | TGTGCCAGCAGCTATCTCACAGATACGCAGTATTTT
TRBD1 | TRBJ2-2 | once | TRBV2 | 14 | CASRTGTDTGELFF | TGTGCCAGCAGGACCGGGACAGACACCGGGGAGCTGTTTTTT
TRBD1 | TRBJ1-2 | NA | TRBV5-1 | 15 | CASSLDRGRYYGYTF | TGCGCCAGCAGCTTGGACAGGGGGCGGTACTATGGCTACACCTTC
NA | TRBJ1-4 | NA | TRBV11-3 | 13 | CASSRGTGGKLFF | TGTGCCAGCAGCCGGGGGACCGGGGGAAAACTGTTTTTT
NA | TRBJ1-1 | NA | TRBV4-3 | 13 | CASSQESGFGAFF | TGCGCCAGCAGCCAAGAAAGCGGGTTTGGGGCTTTCTTT
TRBD2 | TRBJ2-5 | NA | TRBV3-1/TRBV3-2 | 16 | CASSQGTSGGLETQYF | TGTGCCAGCAGCCAAGGGACTAGCGGGGGGTTGGAGACCCAGTACTTC
NA | TRBJ2-6 | few | TRBV3-1/TRBV3-2 | 15 | CASSRGPDGANVLTF | TGTGCCAGCAGCCGAGGGCCGGATGGGGCCAACGTCCTGACTTTC